Below, 22 T cell receptor beta chains from the same sample are listed, as sequenced in a study of blood T cell repertoires in COVID-19. Measured with immunoSEQ multiplex PCR; TCRdb has only the in-frame clones, and not every one. Of over 100,000 clones in the sample, 65% to 90% were seen once. The sequenced sample was peripheral blood. These receptors originate from a woman aged 60-75 years with active or convalescent COVID-19.

The chain employs TRBV28 and TRBJ2-3; 7 nucleotides match TRBD1. The CDR3 length is 16 residues. V shed 4 bases, J shed 2 bases, and the junction held 9 bases outside the gene matches. Germline values: CDR1 MDHEN, CDR2 SYDVKM. In DNA form, the CDR3 reads TGTGCCAGCAGTTCTACTCCGGACAGGCCCACAGATACGCAGTATTTT. Residues: CASSSTPDRPTDTQYF.

The rearrangement links TRBV29-1 to TRBJ2-3, with a tentative D call TRBD2 (5 bases). Looked up from germline, CDR1 is SQVTM and CDR2 is ANQGSEA. CDR3 size: 12 residues. Trimming took off 5 bases at V and 2 bases at J, with 8 bases between the two ends. CDR3 sequence: CSVRGDTDTQYF. In nucleotides, the CDR3 is TGCAGCGTTCGGGGAGACACAGATACGCAGTATTTT.

The chain uses TRBV7-2 and TRBJ2-2; TRBD1 matches 7 bases. V trimming: 1 base; J trimming: 4 bases; junction bases outside the gene matches: 9. Germline V gives CDR1 SGHTA, CDR2 FQGNSA. The CDR3 totals 17 residues. In nucleotides, the CDR3 is TGTGCCAGCAGCTTAGGCCCCCCTCACAGGGGCACCGGGGAGCTGTTTTTT. It codes for CASSLGPPHRGTGELFF.

The chain combines TRBV29-1 with TRBJ1-3; D is unresolved. The length of the CDR3 is 13 residues. CDR1 and CDR2 from the germline V gene are SQVTM and ANQGSEA. The V and J ends lost 3 bases and 0 bases respectively, with 6 bases between them. The CDR3 spells CSVDPGSGNTIYF. The DNA of the CDR3 is TGCAGCGTTGATCCCGGCTCTGGAAACACCATATATTTT.

V is TRBV11-2 and J is TRBJ1-1, with D uncertain. The V end was cut by 0 bases, the J end by 5 bases, with 10 bases between. The germline gives CDR1 SGHAT, CDR2 FQNNGV. The CDR3 loop spans 14 amino acids. CDR3 region: CASSLERGSTEAFF. The CDR3 DNA sequence: TGTGCCAGCAGCTTAGAACGAGGGTCAACTGAAGCTTTCTTT.

The chain is built from TRBV12-3 or TRBV12-4 and TRBJ1-1; 8 nucleotides align to TRBD1. With 4 bases clipped from V and 5 bases from J, the junction kept 3 bases outside the gene matches. CDR3 size: 13 residues. CDR3 amino acids: CASSSRGLTEAFF. The CDR3 DNA follows: TGTGCCAGCAGTTCCAGGGGGCTTACTGAAGCTTTCTTT.

The rearrangement links TRBV12-3 or TRBV12-4 to TRBJ1-2, with TRBD1 as a possible D gene (5 bases). The V end was cut by 6 bases, the J end by 4 bases, with 12 bases between. The CDR3 loop spans 13 amino acids. Written as DNA, the CDR3 is TGTGCCAGCAGGCTAACAGGAACCTATGGCTACACCTTC. Encoded protein: CASRLTGTYGYTF.

The V and J genes are TRBV25-1 and TRBJ1-4; D might be TRBD1 (6 bases). Germline loops: CDR1 MGHDK, CDR2 SYGVNS. This CDR3 contains 16 residues. Trimming took off 0 bases at V and 8 bases at J, with 16 bases between the two ends. CDR3 sequence (DNA): TGTGCCAGCAGTGAATATAACGGCAGGGGACGGGAAAAACTGTTTTTT. This codes for CASSEYNGRGREKLFF.

The V gene is TRBV6-2 or TRBV6-3, the J gene TRBJ1-5; 7 nucleotides align to TRBD1. The CDR3 length is 15 residues. The germline CDR1 and CDR2 sequences are MNHEY and SVGEGT. J lost 5 bases, V lost 5 bases, and 9 bases had no gene match. The CDR3 sequence is CASSQNFDRDQPQHF. The CDR3 nucleotides read TGTGCCAGCAGTCAGAACTTCGACAGGGATCAGCCCCAGCATTTT.

The chain uses TRBV10-2 and TRBJ1-1; possibly TRBD1 for D (5 bases). CDR3 length: 16 residues. Germline V gene lookup returns CDR1 WSHSY and CDR2 SAAADI. With 2 bases removed from V and 5 bases from J, the gap between germline ends came to 18 bases. CDR3 in DNA: TGCGCCAGCAGTGAGCTAGGGGACGGGGGAACGACTGAAGCTTTCTTT. It specifies CASSELGDGGTTEAFF.

V gene TRBV6-6 combines with J gene TRBJ1-2; 8 nucleotides match TRBD1. J lost 8 bases, V lost 7 bases, and 9 bases had no gene match. The CDR3 contains 13 residues. From germline, CDR1 is MNHNY and CDR2 SVGAGI (reference sequence). This chain's CDR3 is CASTTGDLWGYTF. The CDR3 nucleotides are TGTGCCAGCACGACAGGGGATTTATGGGGCTACACCTTC.

The chain combines TRBV6-5 with TRBJ1-6, with D perhaps matching TRBD1 (6 bases). Germline values: CDR1 MNHEY, CDR2 SVGAGI. This CDR3 is 15 amino acids long. Trimming shortened V by 6 bases and J by 0 bases, and 9 bases separated the two germline ends. The CDR3 nucleotides read TGTGCCAGCAGAGTACAGGGCTCCTATAATTCACCCCTCCACTTT. As protein: CASRVQGSYNSPLHF.

V is TRBV24-1 and J is TRBJ2-1, with 7 bases aligning to TRBD2. Germline assignment: CDR1 KGHDR and CDR2 SFDVKD. This CDR3 is 19 amino acids long. The V gene end was trimmed by 7 bases and the J gene end by 0 bases; junction bases not matched to a gene: 17. The CDR3 protein is CATSGIGGESASSYNEQFF. CDR3 DNA: TGTGCCACCAGCGGGATTGGGGGGGAATCGGCAAGCTCCTACAATGAGCAGTTCTTC.

J is TRBJ2-1 and V is TRBV7-8; 7 bases fit TRBD1. V dropped 0 bases and J dropped 7; count of bases not matched to a gene: 0. The CDR3 runs 13 residues. Germline V gives CDR1 SGHVS, CDR2 FQNEAQ. The CDR3 loop reads CASSLAQGNEQFF. Written as DNA, the CDR3 is TGTGCCAGCAGCTTAGCACAGGGGAATGAGCAGTTCTTC.

J is TRBJ1-1 and V is TRBV15, with D uncertain. The CDR3 loop spans 13 amino acids. Trimming took 5 bases from V and 1 from J, leaving 8 bases between them. The germline V gene has CDR1 LNHNV and CDR2 YYDKDF (reference sequence). In DNA, the CDR3 is TGTGCCACCAGCCCTGATAGGAACACTGAAGCTTTCTTT. Protein sequence: CATSPDRNTEAFF.

V usage is TRBV19 and J usage is TRBJ1-6, with 8 nucleotides matching TRBD1. Losses at the gene ends were 7 bases for V and 13 bases for J; bases not matched to a gene: 12. The CDR3 spans 14 residues. Germline CDR1 is LNHDA and CDR2 is SQIVND (reference sequence). CDR3 loop: CASNHRGEGRPLHF. CDR3 coding DNA: TGTGCCAGTAATCACAGGGGGGAAGGTCGGCCCCTCCACTTT.

This clone occurred once. This rearrangement joins TRBV7-9 to TRBJ1-1; 10 positions match TRBD1. Germline assignment: CDR1 SEHNR and CDR2 FQNEAQ (reference sequence). The V gene end was trimmed by 5 bases and the J gene end by 0 bases; junction bases not matched to a gene: 6. There are 16 residues in the CDR3. As DNA, the CDR3 is TGTGCCAGCAGCCCCAGACAGGGGGCGATGAACACTGAAGCTTTCTTT. This codes for CASSPRQGAMNTEAFF.

This clone has more than one count but fewer than ten. This chain links TRBV28 with TRBJ1-4, with D perhaps matching TRBD1 (6 bases). CDR3 length equals 16 residues. Germline-derived CDR1 and CDR2 are MDHEN and SYDVKM. The germline V and J ends were trimmed by 1 base and 4 bases, with 13 bases remaining between them. The CDR3 DNA sequence: TGTGCCAGCAGTTTATCGCCGGGACAAATTAATGAAAAACTGTTTTTT. It specifies CASSLSPGQINEKLFF.

A few counts support this clone. The chain combines TRBV6-5 with TRBJ1-1; D may be TRBD1 (6 bases). The CDR3 consists of 13 residues. The germline CDR1 and CDR2 sequences are MNHEY and SVGAGI. V was cut by 6 bases and J by 0 bases, with 8 bases left in between. The CDR3 DNA reads TGTGCCAGCAGGTGGGGGCTGAACACTGAAGCTTTCTTT. Translated: CASRWGLNTEAFF.

This sequence joins TRBV19 and TRBJ2-2, with D maybe TRBD2 (5 bases). Germline V gene data show CDR1 as LNHDA and CDR2 as SQIVND (reference sequence). Trimming took 5 bases from V and 4 from J, leaving 17 bases between them. CDR3 length: 16 amino acids. The CDR3 loop is CASSPPTRELTGELFF. The CDR3 DNA reads as TGTGCCAGTAGTCCTCCCACTCGGGAACTCACCGGGGAGCTGTTTTTT.

The chain is built from TRBV13 and TRBJ2-7; D possibly corresponds to TRBD2 (6 bases). Per the germline V gene, CDR1 is PRHDT and CDR2 is FYEKMQ (reference sequence). The CDR3 has 13 residues. The V end was cut by 6 bases, the J end by 1 base, with 10 bases between. DNA of the CDR3: TGTGCCAGCAGGTTGGAGGGGTCCTACGAGCAGTACGTC. This codes for CASRLEGSYEQYV.

The chain employs TRBV28 and TRBJ1-1; D is unclear. The CDR3 runs 11 residues. Germline assignment: CDR1 MDHEN and CDR2 SYDVKM. V shed 3 bases and J shed 11 bases, with 10 bases lying between them. CDR3: CASSFGQKAFF. The CDR3 DNA follows: TGTGCCAGCAGTTTTGGTCAGAAGGCTTTCTTT.